This TCR beta chain is drawn from a study of graft-versus-host responses after intestinal transplantation. Remarks on this clone: Its antigen remains unknown.

The CDR3 is made up of 14 amino acids. V was clipped by 5 bases and J by 6 bases, with 11 bases between them. Germline loops: CDR1 LNHNV, CDR2 YYDKDF (reference sequence). Measured with immunoSEQ multiplex PCR; TCRdb has only the in-frame clones, and not every one. Seen here are tens of thousands of clones, about four fifths observed once, and the top ten hold around 0.92%. This clonotype was obtained from a human donor who was the organ donor for an intestinal transplant. This material consisted of unstimulated CD8+ T cells sorted from spleen or lymph node cells, taken before transplant. The chain uses TRBV15 and TRBJ1-6; unclear D gene. The CDR3 loop reads CATSRATLNSPLHF. The CDR3 region has the DNA TGTGCCACCAGCCGGGCCACTCTTAATTCACCCCTCCACTTT.